This TCR beta chain was identified in a study of T cell responses to AZD1222 COVID-19 vaccine. Whole-study findings and limits: Only a handful of AZD1222 recipients, roughly 6 in all, had baseline seropositivity. Dominant at 160-218 and 743-854, vaccine-associated CD4 TCRs also spanned spike. A mostly white British donor set with more females was recruited, and clonal diversity was possibly underestimated. Reportedly, nearly half of unique spike TCRs recognized epitopes outside B.1.351/B.1.1.7 mutations.

Measured with immunoSEQ multiplex PCR; TCRdb has only the in-frame clones, and not every one. This table has fewer than 200,000 clones, 90% to 95% appearing once. This CDR3 is built from 11 residues. Germline V CDR1 and CDR2: DFQATT, SNEGSKA (reference sequence). V dropped 6 bases and J dropped 4 bases, with 7 bases sitting between them. Of note for this clone: Its antigen is still unknown.

The chain uses TRBV20-1 and TRBJ2-1; D unresolved. The material sequenced was peripheral blood, taken 28 days after the second dose of the MenACWY control vaccine. This receptor was obtained from an adult who received the MenACWY meningococcal vaccine as a control. DNA of the CDR3: TGCAGTGCCGGAGAGTACAATGAGCAGTTCTTC. It codes for CSAGEYNEQFF.